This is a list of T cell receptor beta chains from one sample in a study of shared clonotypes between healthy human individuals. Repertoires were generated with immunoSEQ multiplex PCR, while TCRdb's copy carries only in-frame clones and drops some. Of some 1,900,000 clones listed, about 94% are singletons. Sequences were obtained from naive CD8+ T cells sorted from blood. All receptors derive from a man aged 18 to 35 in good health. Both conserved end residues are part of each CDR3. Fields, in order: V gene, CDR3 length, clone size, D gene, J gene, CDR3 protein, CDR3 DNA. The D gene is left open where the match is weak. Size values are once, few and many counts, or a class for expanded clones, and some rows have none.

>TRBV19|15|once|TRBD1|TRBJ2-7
CASSIAETGVDEQYF
TGTGCCAGTAGTATAGCGGAGACAGGGGTGGACGAGCAGTACTTC
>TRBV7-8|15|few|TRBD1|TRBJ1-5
CASSPERGPSQPQHF
TGTGCCAGCAGCCCGGAGAGGGGGCCTAGTCAGCCCCAGCATTTT
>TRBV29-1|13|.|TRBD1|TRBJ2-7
CSAWTGSSYEQYF
TGCAGCGCCTGGACAGGGAGCTCCTACGAGCAGTACTTC
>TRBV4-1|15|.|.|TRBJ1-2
CASSQDPAPAYGYTF
TGCGCCAGCAGCCAAGACCCGGCCCCGGCTTATGGCTACACCTTC
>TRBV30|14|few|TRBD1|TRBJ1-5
CACNPGQGNQPQHF
TGTGCCTGCAATCCCGGACAGGGAAATCAGCCCCAGCATTTT
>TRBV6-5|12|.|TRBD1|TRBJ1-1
CASSPGGAEAFF
TGTGCCAGCAGTCCAGGGGGGGCTGAAGCTTTCTTT
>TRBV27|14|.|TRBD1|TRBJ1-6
CASSWTGGRSPLHF
TGTGCCAGCAGTTGGACAGGGGGGCGATCACCCCTCCACTTT
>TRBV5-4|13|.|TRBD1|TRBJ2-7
CASSMDRVNEQYF
TGTGCCAGCAGCATGGACAGGGTAAACGAGCAGTACTTC
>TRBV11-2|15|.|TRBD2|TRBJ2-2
CASSWTSGGAGELFF
TGTGCCAGCAGCTGGACTAGCGGGGGGGCCGGGGAGCTGTTTTTT
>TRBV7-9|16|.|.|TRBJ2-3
CASSAGTLTSTDTQYF
TGTGCCAGCAGCGCAGGGACTTTGACTAGCACAGATACGCAGTATTTT
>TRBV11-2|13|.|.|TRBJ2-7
CASSLVGRNEQYF
TGTGCCAGCAGCTTAGTTGGGAGGAACGAGCAGTACTTC
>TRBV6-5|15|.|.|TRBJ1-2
CASSYSEGVVYGYTF
TGTGCCAGCAGTTACTCGGAGGGAGTCGTCTATGGCTACACCTTC
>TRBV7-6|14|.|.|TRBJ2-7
CASSKGTSNYEQYF
TGTGCCAGCTCAAAGGGGACAAGCAACTACGAGCAGTACTTC
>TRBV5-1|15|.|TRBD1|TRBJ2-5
CASSLEPGQQETQYF
TGCGCCAGCAGCTTGGAACCGGGACAGCAAGAGACCCAGTACTTC
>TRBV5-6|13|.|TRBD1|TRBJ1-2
CASSLTGDYGYTF
TGTGCCAGCAGTTTGACAGGGGACTATGGCTACACCTTC
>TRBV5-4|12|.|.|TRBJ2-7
CASSSGSYEQYF
TGTGCCAGCAGCTCTGGATCCTACGAGCAGTACTTC
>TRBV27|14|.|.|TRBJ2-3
CASSLPRARDTQYF
TGTGCCAGCAGTTTACCCCGTGCGCGAGATACGCAGTATTTT
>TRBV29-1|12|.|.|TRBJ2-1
CSVRVTYNEQFF
TGCAGCGTCAGGGTCACCTACAATGAGCAGTTCTTC
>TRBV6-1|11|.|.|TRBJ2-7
CASTQGWEQYF
TGTGCCAGCACCCAGGGGTGGGAGCAGTACTTC
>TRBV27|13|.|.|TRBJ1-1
CASSLYGPEGAFF
TGTGCCAGCAGTTTGTACGGTCCGGAGGGAGCTTTCTTT
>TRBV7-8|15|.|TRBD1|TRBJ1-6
CASSNPGQGDSPLHF
TGTGCCAGCAGCAACCCGGGACAGGGGGATTCACCCCTCCACTTT
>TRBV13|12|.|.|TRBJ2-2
CASSLATGELFF
TGTGCCAGCAGCTTAGCGACCGGGGAGCTGTTTTTT
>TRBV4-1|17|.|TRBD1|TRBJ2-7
CASSQRMAGQGHGEQYF
TGCGCCAGCAGCCAACGCATGGCGGGACAGGGGCATGGCGAGCAGTACTTC
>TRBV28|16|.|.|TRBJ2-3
CASSLPETLGTDTQYF
TGTGCCAGCAGTTTACCCGAGACATTGGGCACAGATACGCAGTATTTT
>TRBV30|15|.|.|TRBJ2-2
CAWSVRRGGTGELFF
TGTGCCTGGAGTGTACGCAGGGGGGGCACCGGGGAGCTGTTTTTT
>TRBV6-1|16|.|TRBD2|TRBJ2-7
CASSDLEAGEAYEQYF
TGTGCCAGCAGTGATTTAGAAGCGGGGGAAGCCTACGAGCAGTACTTC
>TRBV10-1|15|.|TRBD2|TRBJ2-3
CASSELAGSVDTQYF
TGCGCCAGCAGTGAGCTAGCGGGATCTGTGGATACGCAGTATTTT
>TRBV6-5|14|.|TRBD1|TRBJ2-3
CASSYSGRGDTQYF
TGTGCCAGCAGTTACTCGGGCAGGGGGGATACGCAGTATTTT
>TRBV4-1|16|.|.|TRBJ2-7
CASSQDLVGGRDEQYF
TGCGCCAGCAGCCAAGATCTTGTAGGAGGGCGCGACGAGCAGTACTTC
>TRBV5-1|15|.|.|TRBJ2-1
CASSLRDGSYNEQFF
TGCGCCAGCAGCCTCCGGGACGGATCCTACAATGAGCAGTTCTTC
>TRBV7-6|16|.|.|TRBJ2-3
CASSSRWGDDTDTQYF
TGTGCCAGCAGCTCCCGGTGGGGGGATGACACAGATACGCAGTATTTT
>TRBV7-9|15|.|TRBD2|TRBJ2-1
CASSFTSGRADEQFF
TGTGCCAGCAGCTTCACTAGCGGGAGGGCCGATGAGCAGTTCTTC
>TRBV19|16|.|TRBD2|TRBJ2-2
CASRPGLAVDTGELFF
TGTGCCAGTCGACCGGGACTAGCGGTGGACACCGGGGAGCTGTTTTTT
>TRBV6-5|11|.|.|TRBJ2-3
CASQGPDTQYF
TGTGCCAGTCAAGGACCAGATACGCAGTATTTT
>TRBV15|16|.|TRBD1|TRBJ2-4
CATSRDAGTGRDIQYF
TGTGCCACCAGCAGAGATGCGGGGACAGGGCGAGACATTCAGTACTTC
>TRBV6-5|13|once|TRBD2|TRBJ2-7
CASSYRGSYEQYF
TGTGCCAGCAGTTATCGCGGGAGCTACGAGCAGTACTTC
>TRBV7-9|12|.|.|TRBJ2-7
CASSQRPDEQYF
TGTGCCAGCAGCCAAAGGCCGGACGAGCAGTACTTC
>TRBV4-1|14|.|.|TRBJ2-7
CASSPLESSYEQYF
TGCGCCAGCAGCCCCCTAGAGTCGAGCTACGAGCAGTACTTC
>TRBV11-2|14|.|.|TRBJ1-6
CASSLVGVNSPLHF
TGTGCCAGCAGCTTAGTAGGGGTAAATTCACCCCTCCACTTT
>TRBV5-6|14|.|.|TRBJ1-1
CASSSGTGNTEAFF
TGTGCCAGCAGCTCAGGGACGGGTAACACTGAAGCTTTCTTT
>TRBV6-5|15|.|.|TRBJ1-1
CASSYFPTAGTEAFF
TGTGCCAGCAGTTACTTCCCGACCGCGGGGACTGAAGCTTTCTTT
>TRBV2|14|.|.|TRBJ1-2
CASSGETPNYGYTF
TGTGCCAGCAGTGGAGAGACTCCTAACTATGGCTACACCTTC
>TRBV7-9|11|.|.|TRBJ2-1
CASSRTGEQFF
TGTGCCAGCAGCCGAACAGGTGAGCAGTTCTTC
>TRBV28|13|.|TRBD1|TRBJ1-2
CASVQQGYYGYTF
TGTGCCAGCGTCCAACAGGGGTACTATGGCTACACCTTC
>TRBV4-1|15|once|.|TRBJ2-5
CASSQVTADQETQYF
TGCGCCAGCAGCCAAGTGACAGCTGACCAAGAGACCCAGTACTTC
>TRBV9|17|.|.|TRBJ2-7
CASSVDSLGEGGYEQYF
TGTGCCAGCAGCGTAGATTCGTTGGGGGAAGGAGGCTACGAGCAGTACTTC
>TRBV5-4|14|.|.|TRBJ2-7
CASSSGDKSYEQYF
TGTGCCAGCAGCTCGGGAGATAAATCCTACGAGCAGTACTTC
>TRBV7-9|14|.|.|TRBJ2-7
CASSWRDLLSEQYF
TGTGCCAGCAGCTGGCGGGATCTTCTTTCCGAGCAGTACTTC
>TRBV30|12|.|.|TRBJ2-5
CTSGSSQETQYF
TGTACCTCGGGGTCCTCCCAAGAGACCCAGTACTTC